Presented here are 13 T cell receptor beta chains from one specimen sequenced in a study of T-cell memory formation after mild COVID-19. TCRdb redid the calling of the 5' RACE reads with MiXCR, one entry per CDR3 protein. The data show approximately 89,000 distinct CDR3 sequences, with nearly 25% seen just once and under 45% held by the top ten. Source material: PBMCs or a T cell subset sorted from them (not recorded which). The receptors derive from a man aged 18 to 35 who had mild COVID-19 (a few samples of this study predate the infection). Cell type and time point are not known.

Here the CDR3 reads CASSDRDRGRRYGYTF. The CDR3 DNA reads as TGTGCCAGCAGTGATCGGGACAGGGGGCGTCGGTATGGCTACACCTTC. This chain uses TRBV6-1 with TRBJ1-2; 12 bases match TRBD1. CDR1 is MNHNS, CDR2 SASEGT, per germline. With V trimmed by 3 bases and J by 5 bases, 7 bases remained unmatched. The length of the CDR3 is 16 residues.

This clonotype was recorded a few times. The rearrangement links TRBV24-1 to TRBJ2-7; D is uncertain. The length of the CDR3 is 13 residues. Germline CDR1 reads KGHDR; CDR2 reads SFDVKD. V was trimmed by 2 bases and J by 2 bases, leaving 6 bases between them. Here the CDR3 DNA reads TGTGCCACCAGTGATTACGGACCCTACGAGCAGTACGTC. The encoded protein is CATSDYGPYEQYV.

This CDR3 reads CATEQGAGANVLTF. The CDR3 DNA reads as TGTGCCACAGAACAGGGGGCTGGGGCCAACGTCCTGACTTTC. The V gene is TRBV2, the J gene TRBJ2-6; 8 nucleotides agree with TRBD1. The J segment lost 2 bases and the V segment lost 10 bases, leaving 4 bases of the junction unmatched. CDR1 is SNHLY and CDR2 is FYNNEI in the germline V gene. CDR3 length: 14 amino acids.

The CDR3 DNA reads as TGTGCCAGCAGTTTCGGCGGGGGGGCCTACGAGCAGTACTTC. It codes for CASSFGGGAYEQYF. The J gene is TRBJ2-7, the V gene TRBV27; 9 bases line up with TRBD2. J lost 2 bases, V lost 3 bases, and 2 bases had no gene match. Germline-derived CDR1 and CDR2 are MNHEY and SMNVEV (reference sequence). CDR3 size: 14 residues.

This clonotype was detected many times. The chain carries TRBV5-1 and TRBJ2-3; 8 nucleotides line up with TRBD2. With V trimmed by 0 bases and J by 2 bases, 11 bases remained unmatched. Germline CDR1 and CDR2: SGHRS and YFSETQ. This CDR3 is built from 18 residues. The CDR3 reads CASSLAGGAGVTTDTQYF. CDR3 DNA sequence: TGCGCCAGCAGCTTGGCCGGGGGAGCGGGGGTTACCACAGATACGCAGTATTTT.

The chain joins TRBV7-6 to TRBJ1-3, with D unclear. Per the germline V gene, CDR1 is SGHVS and CDR2 is FNYEAQ. The CDR3 extends over 15 amino acids. V was shortened by 0 bases and J by 0 bases, with 6 bases between the two germline ends. The CDR3 protein is CASSLATVSGNTIYF. DNA of the CDR3: TGTGCCAGCAGCTTAGCGACTGTCTCTGGAAACACCATATATTTT.

This clonotype turned up a few times. J is TRBJ2-2 and V is TRBV5-1; 7 bases are shared with TRBD1. The CDR3 is made up of 16 amino acids. The J segment lost 0 bases and the V segment lost 4 bases, leaving 6 bases of the junction unmatched. CDR1 is SGHRS and CDR2 is YFSETQ in the germline V gene. The CDR3, as DNA: TGCGCCAGCAGCCTTACCGGGACAGCGAACACCGGGGAGCTGTTTTTT. This gives the protein CASSLTGTANTGELFF.

The CDR3 loop reads CASSPGTGYLYGYTF. CDR3 DNA: TGTGCCAGCAGCCCGGGGACAGGGTACCTCTATGGCTACACCTTC. This chain joins TRBV11-2 and TRBJ1-2, with 9 bases fitting TRBD1. The J segment lost 4 bases and the V segment lost 5 bases, leaving 8 bases of the junction unmatched. The CDR3 consists of 15 residues. Germline CDR1 SGHAT, CDR2 FQNNGV.

This rearrangement joins TRBV9 to TRBJ2-3; D is perhaps TRBD1 (6 bases). With 6 bases removed from V and 4 bases from J, the gap between germline ends came to 12 bases. Germline CDR1 is SGDLS and CDR2 is YYNGEE. The CDR3 runs to 13 residues. CDR3 nucleotide sequence: TGTGCCAGCACCTCGTCAGGGGCAGATACGCAGTATTTT. Protein product: CASTSSGADTQYF.

This rearrangement joins TRBV7-3 to TRBJ2-5; 7 bases line up with TRBD2. The CDR3 totals 16 residues. CDR1 and CDR2 from the germline V gene are SGHTA and FQGTGA. The junction had 11 bases not matched to a gene; V was cut back by 2 bases and J by 5 bases. The CDR3 sequence is CASSLGGGLPGETQYF. Here the CDR3 DNA reads TGTGCCAGCAGCTTAGGCGGGGGTCTCCCCGGTGAGACCCAGTACTTC.

CDR3 coding DNA: TGTGCCAGCAGTTCTCCCAGGAGCTCTGGAAACACCATATATTTT. This encodes CASSSPRSSGNTIYF. The rearrangement links TRBV12-3 or TRBV12-4 to TRBJ1-3, with D unresolved. The CDR3 is 15 residues long. The V end was cut by 4 bases, the J end by 0 bases, with 10 bases between.

Only a few counts were recorded for this clonotype. This chain links TRBV4-1 with TRBJ2-1; a weak D match, TRBD1 (6 bases). The CDR3 length is 14 residues. Germline V lookup: CDR1 MGHRA, CDR2 YSYEKL. V lost 3 bases and J lost 2, with 8 bases in between. The CDR3: CASSHGGPYNEQFF. The CDR3 region has the DNA TGCGCCAGCAGCCATGGGGGCCCCTACAATGAGCAGTTCTTC.

This chain joins TRBV20-1 and TRBJ2-7, with D perhaps TRBD1 (6 bases). CDR1 is DFQATT and CDR2 is SNEGSKA in the germline V gene (reference sequence). The CDR3 sequence is 14 residues long. Trimming removed 0 bases from V and 2 bases from J, with 11 bases in between. The CDR3 sequence: CSARDYRDTYEQYV. CDR3 DNA: TGCAGTGCTAGAGACTACAGGGACACCTACGAGCAGTACGTC.